The 10 T cell receptor beta chains below were found in one sample sequenced in a study of T cell responses to AZD1222 COVID-19 vaccine. Profiled with immunoSEQ multiplex PCR; TCRdb holds only in-frame clones, not every one. Seen here are 90,000 to 110,000 clones, roughly nine tenths observed once, and the top ten hold 6% to 8%. The specimen comprised peripheral blood, sampled on day 0 of AZD1222 vaccination. The receptors derive from an adult in good health.

The CDR3 DNA reads as TGTGCCTGGAGTCCGACGCCCTCACCCCTCCACTTT. It encodes CAWSPTPSPLHF. The genes are TRBV30 and TRBJ1-6, with D unresolved. CDR1 and CDR2 (germline): GTSNPN, SVGIG (reference sequence). V gave up 2 bases and J gave up 10 bases, with 9 bases separating them. The CDR3 spans 12 residues.

The rearrangement links TRBV11-2 to TRBJ2-2, with D unresolved. Germline values: CDR1 SGHAT, CDR2 FQNNGV. The CDR3 sequence is 15 residues long. Trimming took 0 bases from V and 5 from J, leaving 10 bases between them. CDR3 bases: TGTGCCAGCAGCTTAGATAGTTGGGTAACCGGGGAGCTGTTTTTT. Encoded protein: CASSLDSWVTGELFF.

The J gene is TRBJ2-1, the V gene TRBV9, with 9 bases fitting TRBD2. The CDR3 totals 17 residues. Trimming took 3 bases from V and 7 from J; bases not matched to a gene: 14. Germline lookup yields CDR1 SGDLS and CDR2 YYNGEE. The CDR3 region has the DNA TGTGCCAGCAGCGAGACCCCGACTAGCGGCGAAGGAAATGAGCAGTTCTTC. Translating it yields CASSETPTSGEGNEQFF.

The chain uses TRBV6-6 and TRBJ1-1; D is undetermined. V was cut by 6 bases and J by 4 bases, with 15 bases left in between. CDR3 size: 14 residues. Germline-derived CDR1 and CDR2 are MNHNY and SVGAGI (reference sequence). CDR3 in amino acids: CASSSHLESTEAFF. For the CDR3, the DNA is TGTGCCAGCAGCTCCCATCTGGAAAGCACTGAAGCTTTCTTT.

The chain couples TRBV15 to TRBJ1-1; 8 bases map to TRBD1. Per the germline V gene, CDR1 is LNHNV and CDR2 is YYDKDF (reference sequence). Trimming removed 5 bases from V and 1 base from J; junction bases left unmatched: 3. There are 14 residues in the CDR3. This CDR3 reads CATSFGQGNTEAFF. CDR3 bases: TGTGCCACCAGCTTCGGACAGGGGAACACTGAAGCTTTCTTT.

Points on this clone: Relative to the germline gene, one junction end is altered; a read error may explain this. The CDR3 loop reads CTISGGLAGGDNEQFF. In DNA form, the CDR3 reads TGTACCATCAGTGGGGGACTAGCGGGGGGTGACAATGAGCAGTTCTTC. The chain couples TRBV10-3 to TRBJ2-1; 15 bases fit TRBD2. Germline V gene data show CDR1 as ENHRY and CDR2 as SYGVKD. The CDR3 spans 16 residues.

CDR3 sequence: CASSQAANQPQHF. The CDR3 nucleotides read TGTGCCAGCAGCCAAGCGGCGAATCAGCCCCAGCATTTT. The chain carries TRBV3-1 (or the pseudogene TRBV3-2) and TRBJ1-5; D uncertain. In germline, CDR1 is LGHDT, CDR2 YNNKEL (reference sequence). With 1 base removed from V and 4 bases from J, the gap between germline ends came to 5 bases. This CDR3 has 13 residues.

V is TRBV30 and J is TRBJ1-1, with TRBD1 as a possible D gene (5 bases). The CDR3 runs 12 residues. Germline loops: CDR1 GTSNPN, CDR2 SVGIG (reference sequence). V dropped 8 bases and J dropped 6 bases, with 16 bases sitting between them. CDR3 region: CAHNPGPSEAFF. CDR3 in DNA: TGTGCCCATAACCCGGGGCCGTCTGAAGCTTTCTTT.

This chain joins TRBV10-3 and TRBJ2-7; D is ambiguous. The CDR3 runs to 15 residues. The germline V and J ends were trimmed by 0 bases and 0 bases, with 9 bases remaining between them. Germline V gene sequence: CDR1 ENHRY, CDR2 SYGVKD. This CDR3 is CAISESITTSYEQYF. CDR3 nucleotide sequence: TGTGCCATCAGTGAGTCTATTACGACCTCCTACGAGCAGTACTTC.

The gene calls are TRBV27 and TRBJ1-2, with 7 nucleotides matching TRBD1. With V trimmed by 5 bases and J by 5 bases, 8 bases remained unmatched. The CDR3 sequence is 14 residues long. Germline V gene lookup returns CDR1 MNHEY and CDR2 SMNVEV (reference sequence). DNA of the CDR3: TGTGCCAGCAGTCTCACAGGGGTCGGGTATGGCTACACCTTC. Amino acid sequence: CASSLTGVGYGYTF.